This is a list of T cell receptor beta chains from one sample in a study of identifying expanded T cells in peripheral blood. The data were produced by immunoSEQ multiplex PCR, yet TCRdb's version contains in-frame clones alone and is incomplete. The sample includes 70,000 to 95,000 clones, 70% to 90% of them seen just once. Sequenced: blood. These TCRs come from a person aged 18 to 69 in good health. Both conserved end residues are part of each CDR3. D genes are given only for firm matches. Clone size is given for some rows only: seen once, a few or many times, or a class if the clone is expanded.

D gene: -
clone size: -
V gene: TRBV15
J gene: TRBJ1-5
CDR3 DNA: TGTGCCACCAGCAGAGGAGGTGACAATCAGCCCCAGCATTTT
CDR3 protein: CATSRGGDNQPQHF

D gene: -
clone size: -
V gene: TRBV2
J gene: TRBJ1-3
CDR3 DNA: TGTGCCAGCAGTGAATCTGGAGGGGGAAACACCATATATTTT
CDR3 protein: CASSESGGGNTIYF

D gene: TRBD1
clone size: -
V gene: TRBV19
J gene: TRBJ2-7
CDR3 DNA: TGTGCCACCCGCCCCGGGACAGGGGAAGGCGAGCAGTACTTC
CDR3 protein: CATRPGTGEGEQYF

D gene: -
clone size: -
V gene: TRBV5-1
J gene: TRBJ2-3
CDR3 DNA: TGCGCCAGCAGCCTTTTCTCTAGCACAGATACGCAGTATTTT
CDR3 protein: CASSLFSSTDTQYF

D gene: -
clone size: -
V gene: TRBV2
J gene: TRBJ2-6
CDR3 DNA: TGTGCCAGCAGTGAAGATTCACAGGCAACCTCTGGGGCCAACGTCCTGACTTTC
CDR3 protein: CASSEDSQATSGANVLTF

D gene: -
clone size: -
V gene: TRBV11-2
J gene: TRBJ2-7
CDR3 DNA: TGTGCCAGCAGCTTATTTCTCTCGGACCACCAGGTGCAGTACTTC
CDR3 protein: CASSLFLSDHQVQYF

D gene: TRBD1
clone size: -
V gene: TRBV30
J gene: TRBJ1-4
CDR3 DNA: TGTGCCTGGAGTGTTGGGGTGACAGGGGAAGATGAAAAACTGTTTTTT
CDR3 protein: CAWSVGVTGEDEKLFF

D gene: TRBD1
clone size: -
V gene: TRBV30
J gene: TRBJ1-1
CDR3 DNA: TGTGCCTGGAGTACGGGGACAGGGGGCACTGAAGCTTTCTTT
CDR3 protein: CAWSTGTGGTEAFF

D gene: -
clone size: -
V gene: TRBV19
J gene: TRBJ1-5
CDR3 DNA: TGTGCCAGTAGTATAGATGAGAAAGCCTATAGCAATCAGCCCCAGCATTTT
CDR3 protein: CASSIDEKAYSNQPQHF

D gene: TRBD1
clone size: -
V gene: TRBV6-1
J gene: TRBJ1-1
CDR3 DNA: TGTGCCAGCAGTGAAGGGGACAGGGTAAAAGCTTTCTTT
CDR3 protein: CASSEGDRVKAFF

D gene: TRBD2
clone size: -
V gene: TRBV4-1
J gene: TRBJ2-7
CDR3 DNA: TGCGCCAGCAGCCAAGGACTAGCGGGAGGATCGACAGGCTACGAGCAGTACTTC
CDR3 protein: CASSQGLAGGSTGYEQYF

D gene: TRBD2
clone size: -
V gene: TRBV6-6
J gene: TRBJ2-7
CDR3 DNA: TGTGCCAGCAGGTCTAGCGGGGTGGGATCCTACGAGCAGTACTTC
CDR3 protein: CASRSSGVGSYEQYF

D gene: TRBD1
clone size: -
V gene: TRBV2
J gene: TRBJ2-7
CDR3 DNA: TGTGCCAGCAGACAACAGGGGAACGAGCAGTACTTC
CDR3 protein: CASRQQGNEQYF

D gene: -
clone size: -
V gene: TRBV18
J gene: TRBJ2-2
CDR3 DNA: TGTGCCAGCTCACCTTCCGGGGAAGGAGCCGGGGAGCTGTTTTTT
CDR3 protein: CASSPSGEGAGELFF

D gene: -
clone size: -
V gene: TRBV5-1
J gene: TRBJ2-7
CDR3 DNA: TGCGCCAGCAGCTTGGCCTTAACGGAGTGGGGCTACGAGCAGTACTTC
CDR3 protein: CASSLALTEWGYEQYF

D gene: TRBD1
clone size: once
V gene: TRBV19
J gene: TRBJ2-3
CDR3 DNA: TGTGCCAGTAGTATCATCAGGGGGGATACGCAGTATTTT
CDR3 protein: CASSIIRGDTQYF

D gene: -
clone size: -
V gene: TRBV29-1
J gene: TRBJ2-1
CDR3 DNA: TGCAGCGTTCTGGGGGTCACCTACAATGAGCAGTTCTTC
CDR3 protein: CSVLGVTYNEQFF

D gene: -
clone size: -
V gene: TRBV15
J gene: TRBJ2-3
CDR3 DNA: TGTGCCACCAGCAGAGCGGGGACGCTATCCCGCTCCACAGATACGCAGTATTTT
CDR3 protein: CATSRAGTLSRSTDTQYF

D gene: TRBD1
clone size: -
V gene: TRBV28
J gene: TRBJ1-1
CDR3 DNA: TGTGCCAGCAGTCCGGACAGGGTCTGGGGCACTGAAGCTTTCTTT
CDR3 protein: CASSPDRVWGTEAFF

D gene: -
clone size: few
V gene: TRBV18
J gene: TRBJ2-2
CDR3 DNA: TGTGCCAGCTCACCCTACACCGGGGAGCTGTTTTTT
CDR3 protein: CASSPYTGELFF

D gene: -
clone size: -
V gene: TRBV18
J gene: TRBJ1-2
CDR3 DNA: TGTGCCAGCTCACCGCTGAACAACCGCAACTATGGCTACACCTTC
CDR3 protein: CASSPLNNRNYGYTF

D gene: TRBD1
clone size: -
V gene: TRBV5-1
J gene: TRBJ1-2
CDR3 DNA: TGCGCCAGCAGCCCGGGACAGGGGGTCTATGGCTACACCTTC
CDR3 protein: CASSPGQGVYGYTF

D gene: -
clone size: -
V gene: TRBV30
J gene: TRBJ1-6
CDR3 DNA: TGTGCCTGGAGTGTCCTCGCACAGCTCTATAATTCACCCCTCCACTTT
CDR3 protein: CAWSVLAQLYNSPLHF

D gene: -
clone size: -
V gene: TRBV18
J gene: TRBJ2-5
CDR3 DNA: TGTGCCAGCTCACCACCCTCTGGGACAATAATAGAGACCCAGTACTTC
CDR3 protein: CASSPPSGTIIETQYF

D gene: -
clone size: few
V gene: TRBV6-1
J gene: TRBJ1-5
CDR3 DNA: TGTGCCAGCATCCGGGACATACATAGCAATCAGCCCCAGCATTTT
CDR3 protein: CASIRDIHSNQPQHF

D gene: TRBD1
clone size: few
V gene: TRBV6-5
J gene: TRBJ2-7
CDR3 DNA: TGTGCCAGCAGTAGCCCGGGACAGGGGTCCTACGAGCAGTACTTC
CDR3 protein: CASSSPGQGSYEQYF